Below are 32 T cell receptor beta chains sequenced from a single sample in a study of cytomegalovirus exposure and HLA in healthy donors. Primers included in the PCR were 60 Vbeta and 13 Jbeta primers. Profiling relied on immunoSEQ multiplex PCR, and the TCRdb table lists in-frame clones only, not all of them. In the table there are more than 85,000 clones, around 72% of which are singletons. Sample: PBMCs. The receptors derive from a male donor in good health and CMV-seronegative.

The rearrangement uses TRBV27 and TRBJ2-7; 7 bases match TRBD2. The germline CDR1 and CDR2 sequences are MNHEY and SMNVEV (reference sequence). The CDR3 has 16 residues. J gave up 4 bases and V 6 bases, and 15 bases lay outside the gene matches. The CDR3 reads CASRSEGGGGSYEQYF. CDR3 DNA sequence: TGTGCCAGCAGGTCGGAGGGCGGGGGTGGGTCTTACGAGCAGTACTTC.

The rearrangement links TRBV5-1 to TRBJ2-5, with a possible D match to TRBD2 (5 bases). This CDR3 spans 13 amino acids. V was trimmed by 5 bases and J by 4 bases, leaving 12 bases between them. In germline, CDR1 is SGHRS, CDR2 YFSETQ. CDR3 nucleotide sequence: TGCGCCAGCAGTTCTCCGGCGGGAGAGACCCAGTACTTC. This codes for CASSSPAGETQYF.

The chain carries TRBV19 and TRBJ1-5; no definite D call. The length of the CDR3 is 15 residues. V was cut by 4 bases and J by 0 bases, with 10 bases left in between. Germline assignment: CDR1 LNHDA and CDR2 SQIVND (reference sequence). CDR3 amino acids: CASSRGRDSNQPQHF. CDR3 sequence (DNA): TGTGCCAGTAGTAGAGGACGGGATAGCAATCAGCCCCAGCATTTT.

The rearrangement joins TRBV5-1 to TRBJ2-1; 15 bases map to TRBD2. This CDR3 spans 19 amino acids. Germline loops: CDR1 SGHRS, CDR2 YFSETQ. J gave up 0 bases and V 7 bases, and 11 bases lay outside the gene matches. This CDR3 reads CASGGLAGGQKASYNEQFF. DNA for the CDR3: TGCGCCAGCGGGGGACTAGCGGGAGGCCAGAAGGCCTCCTACAATGAGCAGTTCTTC.

This rearrangement joins TRBV19 to TRBJ1-6; 7 nucleotides line up with TRBD1. J gave up 4 bases and V 4 bases, and 7 bases lay outside the gene matches. Germline lookup yields CDR1 LNHDA and CDR2 SQIVND (reference sequence). CDR3 length: 16 amino acids. The CDR3 protein is CASSTSGQLYNSPLHF. The CDR3, as DNA: TGTGCCAGTAGTACCTCGGGACAGCTATATAATTCACCCCTCCACTTT. The full variable domain, its missing parts supplied by reference TRBV19 and TRBJ1-6, is DGGITQSPKYLFRKEGQNVTLSCEQNLNHDAMYWYRQDPGQGLRLIYYSQIVNDFQKGDIAEGYSVSREKKESFPLTVTSAQKNPTAFYLCASSTSGQLYNSPLHFGNGTRLTVT.

The chain employs TRBV11-3 and TRBJ1-5; unclear D gene. V was pared by 0 bases and J by 5 bases, with 8 bases between. Germline CDR1 and CDR2: SGHNT and YENEEA. The CDR3 is 14 residues long. CDR3 nucleotides: TGTGCCAGCAGCTTAGATCGCGGGCATCAGCCCCAGCATTTT. Amino acid sequence: CASSLDRGHQPQHF.

The chain is built from TRBV9 and TRBJ2-5, with D tentatively TRBD1 (6 bases). With 4 bases removed from V and 5 bases from J, the gap between germline ends came to 18 bases. The CDR3 totals 15 residues. In germline, CDR1 is SGDLS, CDR2 YYNGEE. Here the CDR3 DNA reads TGTGCCAGCAGCCTAAGACAGGATTGGGGGGAGACCCAGTACTTC. Protein product: CASSLRQDWGETQYF.

A few counts support this clone. Other DNA sequences from this sample encode an identical CDR3 as well. This sequence joins TRBV7-9 and TRBJ1-5; 8 bases fit TRBD1. From germline, CDR1 is SEHNR and CDR2 FQNEAQ (reference sequence). This CDR3 contains 14 residues. V lost 4 bases to trimming and J lost 7 bases; unmatched junction nucleotides: 6. CDR3 in amino acids: CASSSSTGVQPQHF. CDR3 nucleotide sequence: TGTGCCAGCAGCTCCTCGACAGGGGTACAGCCCCAGCATTTT.

The chain couples TRBV14 to TRBJ2-3, with 12 bases aligning to TRBD1. Germline CDR1 SGHDN, CDR2 FVKESK. The trim removed 0 bases at V and 4 bases at J, leaving 5 bases unmatched. The CDR3 runs 17 residues. CDR3: CASSQESWDRGPDTQYF. The CDR3 DNA sequence: TGTGCCAGCAGCCAAGAATCTTGGGACAGGGGGCCAGATACGCAGTATTTT.

The rearrangement uses TRBV6-4 and TRBJ2-2; the match to TRBD1 covers 7 bases. The germline V gene encodes CDR1 MRHNA and CDR2 SNTAGT. The V segment lost 6 bases and the J segment 7 bases; nucleotides outside the gene matches: 8. This CDR3 region has 14 residues. CDR3: CASRRQGEDGELFF. For the CDR3, the DNA is TGTGCCAGCAGGAGACAGGGAGAGGACGGGGAGCTGTTTTTT.

This clone turned up a few times. V is TRBV6-6 and J is TRBJ2-7, with 7 bases fitting TRBD2. The J segment lost 5 bases and the V segment lost 0 bases, leaving 10 bases of the junction unmatched. The CDR3 totals 16 residues. Germline lookup yields CDR1 MNHNY and CDR2 SVGAGI (reference sequence). The CDR3 protein is CASSYSFPRERNEQYF. CDR3 nucleotide sequence: TGTGCCAGCAGTTACTCTTTTCCGCGGGAGAGAAACGAGCAGTACTTC.

In the case of this clone: The junction and the germline gene differ at one end; a read error may be behind it. The chain employs TRBV7-9 and TRBJ1-2, with a weak D call TRBD1 (6 bases). The CDR3 totals 13 residues. Germline CDR1 reads SEHNR; CDR2 reads FQNEAQ (reference sequence). This CDR3 reads CSSSPLGAGGYTF. The CDR3 DNA follows: TGTTCCAGCAGCCCCCTGGGGGCGGGCGGCTACACCTTC.

The gene calls are TRBV28 and TRBJ2-3; tentatively, D is TRBD2 (6 bases). CDR1 is MDHEN and CDR2 is SYDVKM in the germline V gene. The CDR3 covers 15 residues. The V end lost 2 bases, the J end lost 3 bases, and 12 bases lay between the germline ends. The CDR3 DNA reads TGTGCCAGCAGTTTAGCCGGGAGTGGGACAGATACGCAGTATTTT. It encodes CASSLAGSGTDTQYF.

The V call is TRBV28, the J call TRBJ2-7, with 7 bases aligning to TRBD2. Germline V gene sequence: CDR1 MDHEN, CDR2 SYDVKM. There are 15 residues in the CDR3. Trimming removed 3 bases from V and 5 bases from J; junction bases left unmatched: 10. CDR3 nucleotide sequence: TGTGCCAGCAGTTTGTCAAGGACTAGTAGCCACGAGCAGTACTTC. Amino acid sequence: CASSLSRTSSHEQYF.

This clone has more than one count but fewer than ten. The chain joins TRBV4-2 to TRBJ2-7; 7 bases line up with TRBD2. V was pared by 0 bases and J by 3 bases, with 11 bases of the junction left unmatched. Germline V gene data show CDR1 as LGHNA and CDR2 as YNFKEQ. This CDR3 contains 17 residues. CDR3 loop: CASSQEWSAGAFYEQYF. The CDR3 nucleotides are TGTGCCAGCAGCCAAGAGTGGTCGGCGGGAGCTTTCTACGAGCAGTACTTC.

This clone was seen just once. The genes are TRBV10-3 and TRBJ2-4; D ambiguous. V lost 3 bases and J lost 0, with 15 bases in between. The CDR3 runs 17 residues. The germline gives CDR1 ENHRY, CDR2 SYGVKD. This chain's CDR3 is CAISESGLAVAKNIQYF. CDR3 bases: TGTGCCATCAGTGAAAGTGGATTAGCAGTAGCCAAAAACATTCAGTACTTC.

The chain links TRBV30 to TRBJ1-5, with 11 bases that match TRBD1. Germline trimming cut 2 bases from V and 2 bases from J; bases unmatched to any gene: 8. CDR1 is GTSNPN, CDR2 SVGIG, per germline (reference sequence). There are 17 residues in the CDR3. The CDR3 DNA reads as TGTGCCTGGAGTTATGGACAGGGGGCCGTCGGCAATCAGCCCCAGCATTTT. The encoded protein is CAWSYGQGAVGNQPQHF.

This rearrangement joins TRBV11-2 to TRBJ2-3; D is possibly TRBD2 (5 bases). V lost 6 bases, J lost 2 bases, and 15 bases lay in between. CDR3 length: 15 residues. Germline CDR1 is SGHAT and CDR2 is FQNNGV. The CDR3 loop reads CASRIRGSSTDTQYF. CDR3 coding DNA: TGTGCCAGCAGGATACGGGGTTCTTCCACAGATACGCAGTATTTT.

CDR3 sequence reads: CASSDGTGGGSEQFF. The CDR3 nucleotides read TGTGCCAGCAGTGATGGGACAGGGGGCGGAAGTGAGCAGTTCTTC. The gene calls are TRBV6-4 and TRBJ2-1, with 12 bases aligning to TRBD1. The V gene's germline CDR1 is MRHNA and CDR2 SNTAGT. After removal of 3 bases from V and 9 bases from J, the junction contained 6 bases not matched to a gene. The CDR3 covers 15 residues.

This clone was detected once. V usage is TRBV7-9 and J usage is TRBJ2-2; D uncertain. The CDR3 spans 15 residues. V lost 5 bases and J 5 bases, leaving 15 bases between the germline ends. Germline CDR1 and CDR2: SEHNR and FQNEAQ (reference sequence). This CDR3 is CASSHQRLGTGELFF. The CDR3 bases are TGTGCCAGCAGCCACCAGCGACTTGGGACCGGGGAGCTGTTTTTT. The full variable domain, with the rest looked up from reference TRBV7-9 and TRBJ2-2, is DTGVSQNPRHKITKRGQNVTFRCDPISEHNRLYWYRQTLGQGPEFLTYFQNEAQLEKSRLLSDRFSAERPKGSFSTLEIQRTEQGDSAMYLCASSHQRLGTGELFFGEGSRLTVL.

The chain combines TRBV7-9 with TRBJ2-6; D is unresolved. Germline V gives CDR1 SEHNR, CDR2 FQNEAQ (reference sequence). Trimming took 3 bases from V and 2 from J, leaving 11 bases between them. The CDR3 is 16 amino acids. This CDR3 reads CASSLPHIPGANVLTF. CDR3 nucleotides: TGTGCCAGCAGCTTGCCACACATCCCTGGGGCCAACGTCCTGACTTTC.

This clone was counted only a few times. The chain employs TRBV18 and TRBJ2-2; TRBD1 might be the D (6 bases). V gave up 4 bases and J gave up 2 bases, with 11 bases separating them. Per the germline V gene, CDR1 is KGHSH and CDR2 is LQKENI. The CDR3 totals 15 residues. The CDR3 DNA reads TGTGCCAGCTCACGGGCAGGGGTTAACACCGGGGAGCTGTTTTTT. Residues: CASSRAGVNTGELFF.

This sequence joins TRBV5-1 and TRBJ2-3, with 9 positions matching TRBD2. The CDR3 covers 16 residues. J was trimmed by 5 bases and V by 1 base; bases with no gene match: 8. Germline V gene data show CDR1 as SGHRS and CDR2 as YFSETQ. The CDR3 is CASSLRAGGAGDTQYF. The CDR3 DNA is TGCGCCAGCAGCTTGCGAGCGGGAGGCGCTGGAGATACGCAGTATTTT. The whole variable domain, filled in from reference TRBV5-1 and TRBJ2-3, reads KAGVTQTPRYLIKTRGQQVTLSCSPISGHRSVSWYQQTPGQGLQFLFEYFSETQRNKGNFPGRFSGRQFSNSRSEMNVSTLELGDSALYLCASSLRAGGAGDTQYFGPGTRLTVL.

This chain uses TRBV2 with TRBJ2-7, with a tentative D call TRBD2 (5 bases). Trimming took off 6 bases at V and 6 bases at J, with 18 bases between the two ends. Germline V gives CDR1 SNHLY, CDR2 FYNNEI. The CDR3 spans 14 residues. CDR3 sequence reads: CASRSLPAGGEQYF. CDR3 bases: TGTGCCAGCAGATCCCTTCCGGCAGGAGGCGAGCAGTACTTC.

This clone was recorded once. This chain uses TRBV9 with TRBJ1-2; 9 nucleotides match TRBD1. There are 15 residues in the CDR3. The trim removed 2 bases at V and 2 bases at J, leaving 4 bases unmatched. In germline, CDR1 is SGDLS, CDR2 YYNGEE. The CDR3: CASSVGTGSNYGYTF. The CDR3 nucleotides read TGTGCCAGCAGCGTGGGGACAGGGTCCAACTATGGCTACACCTTC.

The chain uses TRBV28 and TRBJ2-7; possible D gene TRBD2, 5 bases. The CDR3 is 12 residues long. Germline V lookup: CDR1 MDHEN, CDR2 SYDVKM. V was pared by 6 bases and J by 0 bases, with 6 bases between. The CDR3 region is CASRRASYEQYF. In nucleotides, the CDR3 is TGTGCCAGCAGGCGGGCCTCCTACGAGCAGTACTTC.

The CDR3 DNA reads TGTGCCAGCAGCTTACGAGCCTCAGGGGCCGGGGAGCTGTTTTTT. Translation gives CASSLRASGAGELFF. This chain joins TRBV11-3 and TRBJ2-2; possible D gene TRBD1, 6 bases. Germline V CDR1 and CDR2: SGHNT, YENEEA. The CDR3 spans 15 residues. V lost 2 bases and J lost 6, with 13 bases in between.

The chain couples TRBV19 to TRBJ1-1; D may be TRBD1 (5 bases). Trimming took 1 base from V and 5 from J, leaving 8 bases between them. The germline gives CDR1 LNHDA, CDR2 SQIVND (reference sequence). The CDR3 runs 13 residues. CDR3 nucleotides: TGTGCCAGTAGTATAGTGGGGCGGACTGAAGCTTTCTTT. Its translation is CASSIVGRTEAFF.

The chain combines TRBV19 with TRBJ2-5; 7 bases fit TRBD2. Germline V gene lookup returns CDR1 LNHDA and CDR2 SQIVND (reference sequence). Trimming at V came to 4 bases and at J to 7 bases, leaving 6 bases not matched to a gene. The length of the CDR3 is 13 residues. CDR3 residues: CASSTRPGGTQYF. In nucleotides, the CDR3 is TGTGCCAGTAGTACACGACCGGGGGGGACCCAGTACTTC.

The chain has TRBV30 and TRBJ2-5, with 8 positions matching TRBD2. Germline CDR1 and CDR2: GTSNPN and SVGIG (reference sequence). The CDR3 covers 13 residues. The junction had 6 bases not matched to a gene; V was cut back by 4 bases and J by 5 bases. The CDR3, as DNA: TGTGCCTGGACCCCGGGGGGGCGGGAGACCCAGTACTTC. Translation: CAWTPGGRETQYF. The variable domain in full, with the rest retrieved from reference TRBV30 and TRBJ2-5, is SQTIHQWPATLVQPVGSPLSLECTVEGTSNPNLYWYRQAAGRGLQLLFYSVGIGQISSEVPQNLSASRPQDRQFILSSKKLLLSDSGFYLCAWTPGGRETQYFGPGTRLLVL.

CDR3 nucleotides: TGTGCCAGCAGCCAAGTTAGTATTTTTAGCGGGAGGGCCAACGAGCAGTACTTC. It translates to CASSQVSIFSGRANEQYF. The gene calls are TRBV14 and TRBJ2-7; the match to TRBD2 covers 11 bases. Trimming cost V 1 base and J 5 bases; bases outside gene matches: 13. Germline CDR1 and CDR2: SGHDN and FVKESK. This CDR3 is 18 amino acids long.

This sequence joins TRBV5-1 and TRBJ2-2; the D is unclear. The CDR3 consists of 14 residues. The V gene lost 3 bases and the J gene lost 1 base, with 7 bases spanning the gap. The germline V gene encodes CDR1 SGHRS and CDR2 YFSETQ. The CDR3 reads CASSSTVNTGELFF. As DNA, the CDR3 is TGCGCCAGCAGCTCAACGGTGAACACCGGGGAGCTGTTTTTT.